These 22 T cell receptor beta chains came from one sample sequenced in a study of cytomegalovirus exposure and HLA in healthy donors (dated by TCRdb to 2017 to 2019). The method behind the library was the immunoSEQ multiplex PCR assay. A mixture of 60 forward primers for TCR Vbeta segments and 13 reverse primers for TCR Jbeta segments was used in the multiplex PCR. TCRdb's version of the immuneACCESS table is confined to in-frame rearrangements and falls short of the full clone set. An unresolved V gene accounts for under half of the shortfall where checked; the remainder is of unknown origin. The sample has about 100,000 clones on record, about 80% of them singletons. The ten largest account for less than 0.95% of the sample. The sample taken for sequencing was PBMCs. Receptors were obtained from an older woman in good health and CMV-seronegative.

The genes are TRBV19 and TRBJ1-2; possible D gene TRBD1, 6 bases. The CDR3 covers 13 residues. Trimming removed 6 bases at V and 8 bases at J, with 16 bases between. CDR1 and CDR2 (germline): LNHDA, SQIVND (reference sequence). The chain's CDR3 is CASSPAGALGYTF. The CDR3 DNA reads as TGTGCCAGTAGCCCGGCGGGGGCCCTGGGCTACACCTTC.

The chain combines TRBV9 with TRBJ2-7; D gene uncertain. Germline V lookup: CDR1 SGDLS, CDR2 YYNGEE. V was shortened by 4 bases and J by 3 bases, with 14 bases between the two germline ends. The CDR3 has 14 amino acids. CDR3 nucleotide sequence: TGTGCCAGCAGCCTCGGTGACTCGGGCTACGAGCAGTACTTC. This gives the protein CASSLGDSGYEQYF.

This clone is a singleton in its sample. The chain combines TRBV7-9 with TRBJ2-2, with TRBD2 matching over 14 bases. V was pared by 6 bases and J by 1 base, with 7 bases of the junction left unmatched. The CDR3 is made up of 18 amino acids. Germline values: CDR1 SEHNR, CDR2 FQNEAQ (reference sequence). This chain's CDR3 is CASRGTGLAGGNTGELFF. CDR3 nucleotide sequence: TGTGCCAGCAGGGGGACCGGACTAGCGGGGGGGAACACCGGGGAGCTGTTTTTT.

The chain is built from TRBV7-8 and TRBJ2-7; 10 bases fit TRBD2. CDR3 size: 16 residues. After removal of 2 bases from V and 1 base from J, the junction contained 5 bases not matched to a gene. Per germline, CDR1 SGHVS and CDR2 FQNEAQ. DNA of the CDR3: TGTGCCAGCAGCTTAAGTCCGACTAGCGGGTCCTACGAGCAGTACTTC. Protein product: CASSLSPTSGSYEQYF.

V gene TRBV27 combines with J gene TRBJ2-3; 13 nucleotides line up with TRBD2. The trim removed 4 bases at V and 5 bases at J, leaving 12 bases unmatched. The CDR3 consists of 18 residues. The germline V gene encodes CDR1 MNHEY and CDR2 SMNVEV (reference sequence). The CDR3 coding sequence is TGTGCCAGCAGTTCAAACCGCGGACTAGCGGGAGAAATAGATACGCAGTATTTT. Protein sequence: CASSSNRGLAGEIDTQYF.

This clone was seen a handful of times. The chain uses TRBV7-9 and TRBJ2-7; 7 bases are a match to TRBD2. Germline loops: CDR1 SEHNR, CDR2 FQNEAQ (reference sequence). The CDR3 runs 14 residues. Trimming at V came to 4 bases and at J to 7 bases, leaving 10 bases not matched to a gene. The CDR3 loop reads CASSSETSFGEQYF. DNA for the CDR3: TGTGCCAGCAGCTCCGAGACTAGCTTTGGGGAGCAGTACTTC.

The chain joins TRBV2 to TRBJ1-1, with D tentatively TRBD1 (5 bases). The CDR3 consists of 17 residues. CDR1 SNHLY and CDR2 FYNNEI come from the germline V gene. V lost 4 bases to trimming and J lost 9 bases, with 27 bases between them. The CDR3 bases are TGTGCCAGCAGTGGCCCCTCAAACCCAGGGCGTACTTATCAAGCTTTCTTT. It is translated as CASSGPSNPGRTYQAFF.

This sequence joins TRBV2 and TRBJ2-7, with D possibly TRBD2 on 5 matching bases. Trimming pared 7 bases from V and 4 bases from J, leaving 20 bases between. CDR1 is SNHLY and CDR2 is FYNNEI in the germline V gene. There are 15 residues in the CDR3. The CDR3 loop is CASKSEGGLLYEQYF. CDR3 sequence (DNA): TGTGCCAGCAAGAGTGAGGGCGGGCTACTTTACGAGCAGTACTTC.

The V call is TRBV10-3, the J call TRBJ2-1; TRBD2 might be the D (5 bases). The V gene lost 10 bases and the J gene lost 8 bases, with 15 bases spanning the gap. CDR1 is ENHRY and CDR2 is SYGVKD in the germline V gene. This CDR3 comprises 12 residues. The CDR3 coding sequence is TGTGCCAGCTGCGCCGGGAACGATGAGCAGTTCTTC. It encodes CASCAGNDEQFF.

Notes on this clone: This same CDR3 is encoded by further DNA sequences in the sample. This sequence joins TRBV30 and TRBJ2-3, with a weak D call TRBD1 (6 bases). This CDR3 comprises 14 residues. Germline V CDR1 and CDR2: GTSNPN, SVGIG (reference sequence). The V gene lost 0 bases and the J gene lost 0 bases, with 7 bases spanning the gap. CDR3: CAWSVGGSTDTQYF. DNA of the CDR3: TGTGCCTGGAGTGTAGGGGGTAGCACAGATACGCAGTATTTT.

This chain connects TRBV4-3 to TRBJ1-6, with TRBD1 as a possible D gene (6 bases). There are 15 residues in the CDR3. Germline CDR1 is LGHNA and CDR2 is YSLEER. Trimming took off 0 bases at V and 7 bases at J, with 10 bases between the two ends. CDR3 residues: CASSQESRGNSPLHF. CDR3 coding DNA: TGCGCCAGCAGCCAAGAGAGCAGGGGAAATTCACCCCTCCACTTT.

The genes are TRBV29-1 and TRBJ2-3; weak D call: TRBD1 (5 bases). This CDR3 is built from 13 residues. The germline V and J ends were trimmed by 7 bases and 4 bases, with 15 bases remaining between them. Germline V gives CDR1 SQVTM, CDR2 ANQGSEA. The CDR3 nucleotides read TGCAGCGCCAAAAGGGGTGGCGCAGATACGCAGTATTTT. This codes for CSAKRGGADTQYF.

This chain connects TRBV18 to TRBJ1-1, with TRBD1 identical over 8 bases. The CDR3 is 14 residues long. V was clipped by 3 bases and J by 4 bases; unmatched bases: 4. Germline V gene data show CDR1 as KGHSH and CDR2 as LQKENI. The chain's CDR3 is CASSPGQGGTEAFF. The CDR3 nucleotides are TGTGCCAGCTCACCCGGACAGGGAGGCACTGAAGCTTTCTTT.

This rearrangement joins TRBV19 to TRBJ2-7, with a possible D match to TRBD1 (6 bases). The CDR3 is 15 residues long. Germline V gene sequence: CDR1 LNHDA, CDR2 SQIVND (reference sequence). Trimming shortened V by 7 bases and J by 6 bases, and 22 bases separated the two germline ends. CDR3 region: CASTPGDPSVSEQYF. Written as DNA, the CDR3 is TGTGCCAGTACCCCAGGGGATCCCTCGGTCTCCGAGCAGTACTTC.

The J gene is TRBJ1-4, the V gene TRBV5-6; tentatively, D is TRBD1 (5 bases). V lost 4 bases and J lost 2, with 12 bases in between. CDR1 is SGHDT, CDR2 YYEEEE, per germline. This CDR3 contains 15 residues. The CDR3 coding sequence is TGTGCCAGCAGCCCGGGGGATTACACTAATGAAAAACTGTTTTTT. Translation gives CASSPGDYTNEKLFF.

Here the CDR3 reads CASSSPHRGGNTEAFF. In DNA form, the CDR3 reads TGTGCCAGCAGTTCACCTCACAGGGGTGGGAACACTGAAGCTTTCTTT. V is TRBV27 and J is TRBJ1-1; 7 positions match TRBD1. CDR1 and CDR2 (germline): MNHEY, SMNVEV (reference sequence). The CDR3 spans 16 residues. V lost 4 bases to trimming and J lost 1 base; unmatched junction nucleotides: 9.

The chain combines TRBV29-1 with TRBJ2-7; 10 positions agree with TRBD2. The ends lost 6 bases at V and 3 bases at J; junction bases unmatched: 2. CDR1 is SQVTM and CDR2 is ANQGSEA in the germline V gene. This CDR3 comprises 12 residues. DNA for the CDR3: TGCAGCGTAGCTAGCGGGGGCTACGAGCAGTACTTC. Amino acids: CSVASGGYEQYF.

The V and J genes are TRBV28 and TRBJ1-5; D unresolved. The length of the CDR3 is 14 residues. Germline CDR1 and CDR2: MDHEN and SYDVKM. The germline V and J ends were trimmed by 3 bases and 6 bases, with 12 bases remaining between them. CDR3 residues: CASSFLLAAQPQHF. The CDR3, as DNA: TGTGCCAGCAGTTTTCTCCTGGCTGCTCAGCCCCAGCATTTT.

This clone appeared a few times. The chain carries TRBV28 and TRBJ2-1; 7 bases match TRBD1. With 2 bases clipped from V and 3 bases from J, the junction kept 4 bases outside the gene matches. This CDR3 spans 15 amino acids. Looked up from germline, CDR1 is MDHEN and CDR2 is SYDVKM. The chain's CDR3 is CASSLRGQYYNEQFF. The CDR3 coding sequence is TGTGCCAGCAGTTTAAGGGGGCAATACTACAATGAGCAGTTCTTC.

The V and J genes are TRBV2 and TRBJ1-5; weak D call: TRBD1 (6 bases). Germline loops: CDR1 SNHLY, CDR2 FYNNEI. With 3 bases removed from V and 6 bases from J, the gap between germline ends came to 15 bases. This CDR3 is 15 amino acids long. The CDR3 nucleotides read TGTGCCAGCAGTGAGGGAACAGGGAAAGGTCAGCCCCAGCATTTT. It yields the protein CASSEGTGKGQPQHF.

The chain links TRBV14 to TRBJ2-7; D is unresolved. Looked up from germline, CDR1 is SGHDN and CDR2 is FVKESK. The CDR3 is made up of 13 amino acids. Trimming stripped 4 bases from V and 9 bases from J, with 16 bases between. This CDR3 is CASSRLLISGQYF. In DNA, the CDR3 is TGTGCCAGCAGCCGCCTACTCATCTCTGGGCAGTACTTC.

The rearrangement links TRBV10-3 to TRBJ2-7, with 14 bases identical to TRBD2. Losses at the gene ends were 4 bases for V and 1 base for J; bases not matched to a gene: 3. The CDR3 loop spans 16 amino acids. Germline-derived CDR1 and CDR2 are ENHRY and SYGVKD. DNA of the CDR3: TGTGCCATCAGTGCCGGGACTAGCGGGGGTTCCTACGAGCAGTACTTC. It is translated as CAISAGTSGGSYEQYF.